One and the same sample provided the 25 T cell receptor beta chains below, sequenced in a study of post-analysis software for immune sequencing data. Built from TCR beta cDNA, the libraries had unique molecular identifiers in them. Each CDR3 protein is one row after TCRdb ran MiXCR on the PCR reads. The sample includes approximately 730,000 distinct CDR3 sequences, 46% of them seen just once. Study-wide points: The study found TRBV5-6, TRBV5-1 and TRBV20-1 among 5 or 6 TRBV segments more frequent in patients than controls.

No antigen has been identified for these receptors. The sequenced material came from blood. Receptors originate from a girl aged 10-17 years with multiple sclerosis.

The gene calls are TRBV29-1 and TRBJ1-1; no definite D call. The CDR3 sequence is 16 residues long. Germline-derived CDR1 and CDR2 are SQVTM and ANQGSEA. Trimming stripped 6 bases from V and 1 base from J, with 21 bases between. Here the CDR3 reads CSVREPSLIQNTEAFF. In DNA, the CDR3 is TGCAGCGTGAGGGAGCCCAGCCTGATCCAGAACACTGAAGCTTTCTTT.

The chain carries TRBV5-1 and TRBJ1-2; no definite D call. CDR1 is SGHRS, CDR2 YFSETQ, per germline. Between the trimmed V and J ends, which lost 0 bases and 2 bases, there was a span of 8 bases. There are 14 residues in the CDR3. CDR3 coding DNA: TGCGCCAGCAGCTTGGTAGCGGTAAACTATGGCTACACCTTC. Translating gives CASSLVAVNYGYTF.

This chain joins TRBV6-2 or TRBV6-3 and TRBJ2-5, with TRBD1 identical over 10 bases. CDR3 length: 14 residues. The V gene's germline CDR1 is MNHEY and CDR2 SVGEGT. V trimming: 4 bases; J trimming: 11 bases; junction bases outside the gene matches: 10. The CDR3 loop reads CASSSSPGTGEQYF. The CDR3 region has the DNA TGTGCCAGCAGTTCCAGTCCCGGGACAGGGGAGCAGTACTTC.

V usage is TRBV20-1 and J usage is TRBJ2-1; possible D gene TRBD2, 5 bases. The CDR3 spans 16 residues. Germline CDR1 reads DFQATT; CDR2 reads SNEGSKA (reference sequence). V lost 0 bases, J lost 10 bases, and 22 bases lay in between. CDR3 coding DNA: TGCAGTGCTAGAGACGGGCGCGGGCCCAAAATGGAGGAGCAGTTCTTC. It translates to CSARDGRGPKMEEQFF.

This clonotype has just a few counts. This chain links TRBV18 with TRBJ2-1; 13 bases map to TRBD2. V lost 0 bases to trimming and J lost 4 bases; unmatched junction nucleotides: 3. Germline V gene data show CDR1 as KGHSH and CDR2 as LQKENI. The CDR3 is made up of 17 amino acids. CDR3 sequence: CASSPPTSGRRYNEQFF. The CDR3 DNA is TGTGCCAGCTCACCACCGACTAGCGGGAGGAGGTACAATGAGCAGTTCTTC.

The DNA of the CDR3 is TGTGCCAGCAGCTCCCCCTCCCTAGAACGGTATGAGCAGTTCTTC. Translated, it gives CASSSPSLERYEQFF. The V gene is TRBV5-6, the J gene TRBJ2-1; D gene uncertain. The V gene's germline CDR1 is SGHDT and CDR2 YYEEEE. This CDR3 is 15 amino acids long. The germline V and J ends were trimmed by 3 bases and 8 bases, with 18 bases remaining between them. The variable domain in full, with the rest retrieved from reference TRBV5-6 and TRBJ2-1, is DAGVTQSPTHLIKTRGQQVTLRCSPKSGHDTVSWYQQALGQGPQFIFQYYEEEERQRGNFPDRFSGHQFPNYSSELNVNALLLGDSALYLCASSSPSLERYEQFFGPGTRLTVL.

This clonotype turned up a few times. The J gene is TRBJ2-1, the V gene TRBV20-1; 11 bases line up with TRBD2. In germline, CDR1 is DFQATT, CDR2 SNEGSKA (reference sequence). V dropped 6 bases and J dropped 0; count of bases not matched to a gene: 7. This CDR3 has 16 amino acids. For the CDR3, the DNA is TGCAGTGCAACCGGGACTAGCGGCATCTCCTACAATGAGCAGTTCTTC. Residues: CSATGTSGISYNEQFF.

V is TRBV7-2 and J is TRBJ2-7; TRBD2 agrees at 12 bases. Per the germline V gene, CDR1 is SGHTA and CDR2 is FQGNSA. The CDR3 runs to 18 residues. After removal of 4 bases from V and 2 bases from J, the junction contained 12 bases not matched to a gene. CDR3 region: CASSSGHWGLAGPYEQYF. DNA for the CDR3: TGTGCCAGCAGCTCAGGTCACTGGGGACTAGCGGGCCCCTACGAGCAGTACTTC.

The chain is built from TRBV27 and TRBJ1-5; maybe TRBD1 (5 bases). The CDR3 loop spans 11 amino acids. The germline gives CDR1 MNHEY, CDR2 SMNVEV (reference sequence). The V gene lost 8 bases and the J gene lost 6 bases, with 8 bases spanning the gap. CDR3 amino acids: CASGGVQPQHF. CDR3 DNA sequence: TGTGCCAGCGGGGGGGTTCAGCCCCAGCATTTT.

The V gene is TRBV2, the J gene TRBJ2-5, with 7 bases matching TRBD1. The CDR3 is made up of 15 amino acids. The germline V gene encodes CDR1 SNHLY and CDR2 FYNNEI. Losses at the gene ends were 3 bases for V and 3 bases for J; bases not matched to a gene: 7. The CDR3 DNA is TGTGCCAGCAGTGACCCCTACAGGGGAAAAGAGACCCAGTACTTC. Translation gives CASSDPYRGKETQYF.

This clonotype was seen repeatedly, ten times or more. The rearrangement links TRBV20-1 to TRBJ2-3, with D hard to call. Germline lookup yields CDR1 DFQATT and CDR2 SNEGSKA (reference sequence). The ends were cut back, 2 bases at V and 2 bases at J, with 14 bases in the middle. The CDR3 runs 15 residues. The CDR3 spells CSARKDGVSTDTQYF. The CDR3 region has the DNA TGCAGTGCTAGAAAGGACGGAGTCTCCACAGATACGCAGTATTTT.

This clonotype was counted only a few times. The J gene is TRBJ2-3, the V gene TRBV15, with 7 bases identical to TRBD2. The CDR3 totals 13 residues. J was trimmed by 5 bases and V by 9 bases; bases with no gene match: 8. Germline CDR1 is LNHNV and CDR2 is YYDKDF (reference sequence). The CDR3 DNA is TGTGCCACGCTAGCGGCCACGGGAGATACGCAGTATTTT. It translates to CATLAATGDTQYF.

V is TRBV12-5 and J is TRBJ1-2; 10 bases agree with TRBD1. Germline lookup yields CDR1 LGHNT and CDR2 FRNRAP. The length of the CDR3 is 14 residues. J was trimmed by 6 bases and V by 1 base; bases with no gene match: 2. CDR3 residues: CASGLGQGADGYTF. CDR3 in DNA: TGTGCTAGTGGTTTGGGACAGGGGGCGGATGGCTACACCTTC.

This clonotype showed up just a few times. V gene TRBV7-9 combines with J gene TRBJ2-7, with D possibly called TRBD1 or TRBD2 (5 bases each). V shed 2 bases and J shed 3 bases, with 11 bases lying between them. Germline loops: CDR1 SEHNR, CDR2 FQNEAQ (reference sequence). This CDR3 contains 14 residues. CDR3 loop: CASSLIGDRYEQYF. The CDR3 bases are TGTGCCAGCAGCTTAATCGGGGACCGCTACGAGCAGTACTTC.

V is TRBV10-3 and J is TRBJ2-5; D is unresolved. V lost 4 bases and J lost 1, with 16 bases in between. Germline loops: CDR1 ENHRY, CDR2 SYGVKD. The CDR3 contains 16 residues. CDR3 region: CAISVAPSGSQETQYF. The CDR3 DNA sequence: TGTGCCATCAGTGTCGCTCCGTCCGGCTCCCAAGAGACCCAGTACTTC.

CDR3 nucleotides: TGTGCCAGCAGCCCCTGGGACGGAAATCAGCCCCAGCATTTT. This encodes CASSPWDGNQPQHF. The V and J genes are TRBV5-5 and TRBJ1-5; D might be TRBD1 (5 bases). The CDR3 consists of 14 residues. V gave up 4 bases and J gave up 4 bases, with 12 bases separating them. Germline lookup yields CDR1 SGHKS and CDR2 YYEKEE (reference sequence).

There are many counts of this clonotype. The chain combines TRBV7-9 with TRBJ2-1; D unresolved. Trimming took off 0 bases at V and 8 bases at J, with 5 bases between the two ends. CDR3 length equals 12 residues. Germline V CDR1 and CDR2: SEHNR, FQNEAQ (reference sequence). The CDR3: CASSLALDEQFF. As DNA, the CDR3 is TGTGCCAGCAGCTTAGCGCTCGATGAGCAGTTCTTC.

This clonotype was counted only a few times. The chain links TRBV4-1 to TRBJ2-5, with 10 positions matching TRBD2. This CDR3 has 19 amino acids. V lost 0 bases and J lost 4; bases outside the gene matches: 14. The V gene's germline CDR1 is MGHRA and CDR2 YSYEKL. The CDR3 spells CASSQDLGASGRLIETQYF. CDR3 DNA: TGCGCCAGCAGCCAAGACTTAGGGGCTAGCGGGAGACTCATAGAGACCCAGTACTTC.

V is TRBV19 and J is TRBJ2-5, with 11 bases matching TRBD2. The V segment lost 4 bases and the J segment 5 bases; nucleotides outside the gene matches: 6. Germline-derived CDR1 and CDR2 are LNHDA and SQIVND (reference sequence). The CDR3 is 15 residues long. CDR3 in DNA: TGTGCCAGTAGTACCGGGACTAGCGGAGGGGAGACCCAGTACTTC. Its protein product is CASSTGTSGGETQYF.

The chain couples TRBV30 to TRBJ2-7; unclear D gene. The CDR3 has 15 residues. Germline lookup yields CDR1 GTSNPN and CDR2 SVGIG (reference sequence). V lost 8 bases and J 0 bases, leaving 20 bases between the germline ends. This chain's CDR3 is CAATLKRTPSYEQYF. Here the CDR3 DNA reads TGTGCCGCCACCTTGAAGAGGACGCCCTCCTACGAGCAGTACTTC.

The chain has TRBV20-1 and TRBJ2-7, with TRBD1 matching 7 bases. With 6 bases clipped from V and 2 bases from J, the junction kept 7 bases outside the gene matches. Germline CDR1 and CDR2: DFQATT and SNEGSKA (reference sequence). The CDR3 sequence is 13 residues long. The CDR3 is CSASGQPTYEQYF. CDR3 sequence (DNA): TGCAGTGCCTCGGGACAGCCAACCTACGAGCAGTACTTC.

A few counts support this clonotype. The V gene is TRBV20-1, the J gene TRBJ2-4; maybe TRBD2 (6 bases). CDR1 is DFQATT and CDR2 is SNEGSKA in the germline V gene (reference sequence). V was cut by 7 bases and J by 8 bases, with 21 bases left in between. The CDR3 is made up of 14 amino acids. As DNA, the CDR3 is TGCAGTGTTAGCCCGGAGGGACCCACTTACATTCAGTACTTC. It yields the protein CSVSPEGPTYIQYF.

This chain uses TRBV14 with TRBJ1-2, with 9 bases fitting TRBD1. V trimming: 1 base; J trimming: 2 bases; junction bases outside the gene matches: 14. CDR1 is SGHDN, CDR2 FVKESK, per germline. The CDR3 is 19 residues long. CDR3 protein: CASSQVPPGTGSENYGYTF. The CDR3 coding sequence is TGTGCCAGCAGCCAAGTCCCTCCCGGGACAGGGAGCGAAAACTATGGCTACACCTTC.

This clonotype showed up just a few times. This chain links TRBV5-4 with TRBJ2-7; unclear D gene. Deletions cut 4 bases from V and 4 bases from J, with 9 bases between. The CDR3 totals 12 residues. CDR1 is SGHNT and CDR2 is YYREEE in the germline V gene (reference sequence). Here the CDR3 DNA reads TGTGCCAGCAGCCGCCTTGGATACGAGCAGTACTTC. Translation: CASSRLGYEQYF.

V usage is TRBV13 and J usage is TRBJ2-3; D perhaps matches TRBD1 (6 bases). CDR3 size: 14 residues. V was trimmed by 4 bases and J by 5 bases, leaving 13 bases between them. CDR1 is PRHDT, CDR2 FYEKMQ, per germline (reference sequence). In DNA, the CDR3 is TGTGCCAGCAGCTCAGGGGACGGTCGAGATACGCAGTATTTT. Translating gives CASSSGDGRDTQYF.